The 4 T cell receptor beta chains below come from one sample, sequenced in a study of shared clonotypes between healthy human individuals. The table came from immunoSEQ multiplex PCR; TCRdb's copy has only in-frame clones and leaves some out. The data contain about 500,000 clones, approximately 77% of them singletons. Source material: PBMCs. The receptors shown here come from a woman aged 40 to 50 in good health. Some clones in this sample may be carry-over from other donors' samples.

The rearrangement uses TRBV9 and TRBJ2-7, with 7 bases matching TRBD2. The CDR3 totals 15 residues. Germline CDR1 is SGDLS and CDR2 is YYNGEE. The V gene end was trimmed by 4 bases and the J gene end by 4 bases; junction bases not matched to a gene: 11. The CDR3 nucleotides read TGTGCCAGCAGCCCCCGGGAGAGTAGCGGGTACGAGCAGTACTTC. This gives the protein CASSPRESSGYEQYF. The full variable domain, rest sourced from reference TRBV9 and TRBJ2-7, is DSGVTQTPKHLITATGQRVTLRCSPRSGDLSVYWYQQSLDQGLQFLIQYYNGEERAKGNILERFSAQQFPDLHSELNLSSLELGDSALYFCASSPRESSGYEQYFGPGTRLTVT.

The V gene is TRBV7-2, the J gene TRBJ2-3; a possible D gene is TRBD2 (7 bases). This CDR3 comprises 13 residues. Germline V gives CDR1 SGHTA, CDR2 FQGNSA. Trimming removed 5 bases from V and 14 bases from J, with 20 bases in between. The CDR3 region has the DNA TGTGCCAGCAGCCCGAGGGGGGGACTGGTCCTGTATTTT. Protein: CASSPRGGLVLYF.

The V gene is TRBV5-5, the J gene TRBJ2-7; 7 bases are shared with TRBD2. The CDR3 spans 15 residues. The ends lost 0 bases at V and 4 bases at J; junction bases unmatched: 7. Germline V gene data show CDR1 as SGHKS and CDR2 as YYEKEE (reference sequence). CDR3 bases: TGTGCCAGCAGCTTGGGGGTAGCGGGCATATACGAGCAGTACTTC. Its translation: CASSLGVAGIYEQYF.

This rearrangement joins TRBV5-1 to TRBJ2-1, with TRBD2 identical over 11 bases. Germline CDR1 reads SGHRS; CDR2 reads YFSETQ. Losses at the gene ends were 7 bases for V and 5 bases for J; bases not matched to a gene: 8. The CDR3 extends over 15 amino acids. The CDR3 sequence: CASGSGLAGNNEQFF. Written as DNA, the CDR3 is TGCGCCAGCGGCTCCGGACTAGCGGGCAACAATGAGCAGTTCTTC.